A single sample gave rise to the 31 T cell receptor beta chains below, sequenced in a study of T-cell reconstitution after alpha-beta-depleted transplantation in children listed by TCRdb under 2016. Libraries were prepared through PCR. Sequenced on an Illumina HiSeq 2500. TCR libraries were prepared with molecular barcoding, using unique molecular identifiers to normalize TCRbeta repertoire quantification. TCRdb passed the public sequencing reads through fastp at Q25 and MiXCR, retaining productive beta sequences. Each CDR3 protein gets just one entry, which takes the most common genes and DNA from the rows behind it. This sample is represented by 900,000 or so distinct CDR3 sequences; roughly 15% of them were singletons. Approximately 5% of the sample goes to the ten largest clones. This sample's treatment or condition label indicates: allogeneic hematopoietic cell transplantation with graft depleted of TCRalphabeta T cells and CD19 B cells.

The sample consisted of PBMCs, mostly from graft donor cells, taken 360 days after TCRalphabeta/CD19-depleted stem cell transplant. Every receptor here comes from a male patient between 10 and 17 years old who had a stem cell transplant for acute lymphoblastic leukemia, so the T cells may come from the graft donor.

The J gene is TRBJ2-4, the V gene TRBV11-1; unclear D gene. The CDR3 covers 18 residues. Germline CDR1 is SGHAT and CDR2 is FQDESV (reference sequence). V lost 1 base and J 0 bases, leaving 16 bases between the germline ends. CDR3 nucleotides: TGTGCCAGCAGCTTAGAGGTGGGCGGTTCCCGAGCCAAAAACATTCAGTACTTC. Its translation: CASSLEVGGSRAKNIQYF.

The J gene is TRBJ2-1, the V gene TRBV14; TRBD2 might be the D (5 bases). The germline gives CDR1 SGHDN, CDR2 FVKESK. This CDR3 comprises 15 residues. V lost 4 bases to trimming and J lost 1 base, with 11 bases between them. CDR3 amino acids: CASSLRLLSYNEQFF. The CDR3, as DNA: TGTGCCAGCAGCCTCCGACTACTTTCCTACAATGAGCAGTTCTTC.

The V gene is TRBV20-1, the J gene TRBJ1-5, with TRBD1 as a possible D gene (6 bases). CDR3 length: 14 amino acids. With 3 bases removed from V and 3 bases from J, the gap between germline ends came to 12 bases. Per the germline V gene, CDR1 is DFQATT and CDR2 is SNEGSKA (reference sequence). The CDR3 DNA reads TGCAGTGCTAGTGCTACAGGGCACAATCAGCCCCAGCATTTT. Its protein product is CSASATGHNQPQHF.

The V call is TRBV20-1, the J call TRBJ1-5, with D perhaps TRBD1 (6 bases). V was pared by 4 bases and J by 0 bases, with 13 bases between. The CDR3 covers 15 residues. Germline CDR1 and CDR2: DFQATT and SNEGSKA (reference sequence). The CDR3 DNA is TGCAGTGCTACGGACAGCTCGTATAGCAATCAGCCCCAGCATTTT. Amino acid sequence: CSATDSSYSNQPQHF.

In this sample, this clonotype turned up many times. The rearrangement joins TRBV5-1 to TRBJ1-2; D is uncertain. Deletions cut 1 base from V and 7 bases from J, with 14 bases between. This CDR3 region has 14 residues. Germline assignment: CDR1 SGHRS and CDR2 YFSETQ. CDR3 sequence reads: CASSLQQHNSGYTF. In DNA form, the CDR3 reads TGCGCCAGCAGCTTGCAACAGCATAATTCTGGCTACACCTTC.

The chain uses TRBV12-3 or TRBV12-4 and TRBJ1-1; D ambiguous. Trimming pared 3 bases from V and 1 base from J, leaving 6 bases between. The CDR3 covers 13 residues. CDR3 in amino acids: CASSFFWNTEAFF. In DNA, the CDR3 is TGTGCCAGCAGTTTCTTTTGGAACACTGAAGCTTTCTTT.

The CDR3 protein is CASSFGETFNEQFF. The CDR3 DNA reads TGCGCCAGCAGCTTCGGGGAAACATTCAATGAGCAGTTCTTC. The chain recombines TRBV5-1 with TRBJ2-1, with D perhaps TRBD2 (5 bases). Looked up from germline, CDR1 is SGHRS and CDR2 is YFSETQ. Between the trimmed V and J ends, which lost 2 bases and 6 bases, there was a span of 12 bases. The CDR3 sequence is 14 residues long.

The V call is TRBV4-2, the J call TRBJ2-7; 7 positions match TRBD1. The trim removed 2 bases at V and 4 bases at J, leaving 11 bases unmatched. Germline-derived CDR1 and CDR2 are LGHNA and YNFKEQ. The CDR3 has 16 residues. Written as DNA, the CDR3 is TGTGCCAGCAGCCAAATCTTTGCACAGGGGATGTACGAGCAGTACTTC. Translating it yields CASSQIFAQGMYEQYF.

The V call is TRBV3-1, the J call TRBJ2-4; D is uncertain. Germline V gene data show CDR1 as LGHDT and CDR2 as YNNKEL (reference sequence). Trimming removed 3 bases from V and 1 base from J, with 13 bases in between. The CDR3 has 16 amino acids. CDR3: CASSHWQYGAKNIQYF. The DNA for the CDR3 is TGTGCCAGCAGCCATTGGCAGTACGGGGCCAAAAACATTCAGTACTTC.

The chain is built from TRBV7-8 and TRBJ2-7; D call uncertain. The CDR3 spans 15 residues. Per germline, CDR1 SGHVS and CDR2 FQNEAQ. Trimming removed 3 bases from V and 2 bases from J, with 14 bases in between. For the CDR3, the DNA is TGTGCCAGCAGCTTTCTGTTGAGGAATACCTACGAGCAGTACTTC. Protein product: CASSFLLRNTYEQYF.

The CDR3 DNA reads as TGCGCCAGCAGCCAAGTATTATCCCTTTATGGCTACACCTTC. This codes for CASSQVLSLYGYTF. The V and J genes are TRBV4-1 and TRBJ1-2; D remains ambiguous. This CDR3 comprises 14 residues. CDR1 is MGHRA and CDR2 is YSYEKL in the germline V gene. Trimming took 1 base from V and 5 from J, leaving 11 bases between them.

Worth noting for this clonotype: A junction boundary mismatches the germline segment, possibly from a read error. This chain links TRBV7-9 with TRBJ2-5; D is undetermined. Germline V gives CDR1 SEHNR, CDR2 FQNEAQ (reference sequence). The CDR3 totals 15 residues. The CDR3 is CASSLGTAYQEAQYF. CDR3 bases: TGTGCCAGCAGCTTAGGGACGGCGTACCAAGAGGCCCAGTACTTC.

V gene TRBV19 combines with J gene TRBJ2-4; 8 positions agree with TRBD2. This CDR3 has 17 residues. Germline CDR1 reads LNHDA; CDR2 reads SQIVND (reference sequence). Trimming took 3 bases from V and 1 from J; bases not matched to a gene: 8. The CDR3 spells CASSMSAGASAKNIQYF. The CDR3 bases are TGTGCCAGTAGTATGTCAGCGGGAGCGAGTGCCAAAAACATTCAGTACTTC. Complete variable domain (other parts from reference TRBV19 and TRBJ2-4): DGGITQSPKYLFRKEGQNVTLSCEQNLNHDAMYWYRQDPGQGLRLIYYSQIVNDFQKGDIAEGYSVSREKKESFPLTVTSAQKNPTAFYLCASSMSAGASAKNIQYFGAGTRLSVL.

This CDR3 reads CSVGQRLSEKLFF. DNA of the CDR3: TGCAGCGTAGGGCAGAGACTTTCGGAAAAACTGTTTTTT. The chain combines TRBV29-1 with TRBJ1-4; no definite D call. The V gene lost 6 bases and the J gene lost 8 bases, with 16 bases spanning the gap. The CDR3 contains 13 residues. Germline CDR1 is SQVTM and CDR2 is ANQGSEA.

This sequence joins TRBV20-1 and TRBJ2-3; D may be TRBD1 or TRBD2 (5 bases each). The CDR3 loop spans 15 amino acids. Germline V gene sequence: CDR1 DFQATT, CDR2 SNEGSKA (reference sequence). V was cut by 4 bases and J by 0 bases, with 14 bases left in between. CDR3 nucleotides: TGCAGTGCTACATCCGGGACGCCTAGCACAGATACGCAGTATTTT. Protein: CSATSGTPSTDTQYF.

The chain is built from TRBV20-1 and TRBJ2-7; D is possibly TRBD1 (6 bases). The CDR3 spans 17 residues. Germline CDR1 DFQATT, CDR2 SNEGSKA (reference sequence). V was shortened by 5 bases and J by 2 bases, with 25 bases between the two germline ends. CDR3 protein: CSAFEARDKWPPYEQYF. In nucleotides, the CDR3 is TGCAGTGCTTTCGAAGCCCGGGACAAGTGGCCCCCCTACGAGCAGTACTTC.

This chain uses TRBV5-1 with TRBJ1-4; TRBD1 agrees at 7 bases. Germline values: CDR1 SGHRS, CDR2 YFSETQ. This CDR3 comprises 15 residues. The junction had 6 bases not matched to a gene; V was cut back by 3 bases and J by 4 bases. This chain's CDR3 is CASSYRDRRNEKLFF. In DNA, the CDR3 is TGCGCCAGCAGCTACCGGGACAGACGTAATGAAAAACTGTTTTTT.

This clonotype occurred a few times. The CDR3 is CSARGSTGTLNSPLHF. The CDR3 DNA reads as TGCAGTGCTAGAGGGTCGACAGGGACGCTAAATTCACCCCTCCACTTT. V usage is TRBV20-1 and J usage is TRBJ1-6, with 7 positions matching TRBD1. This CDR3 is 16 amino acids long. Trimming at V came to 1 base and at J to 7 bases, leaving 10 bases not matched to a gene. The V gene's germline CDR1 is DFQATT and CDR2 SNEGSKA (reference sequence).

This clonotype was seen ten or more times. The rearrangement uses TRBV5-1 and TRBJ2-1; 11 bases are shared with TRBD2. The germline V gene encodes CDR1 SGHRS and CDR2 YFSETQ. The CDR3 extends over 14 amino acids. V shed 7 bases, J shed 3 bases, and the junction held 3 bases outside the gene matches. The CDR3 loop reads CASSGTSGYNEQFF. DNA for the CDR3: TGCGCCAGCTCAGGGACTAGCGGCTACAATGAGCAGTTCTTC.

In its sample, this clonotype was seen a few times. The chain has TRBV10-3 and TRBJ1-1, with TRBD1 matching 11 bases. The CDR3 totals 16 residues. Germline V gene sequence: CDR1 ENHRY, CDR2 SYGVKD. V shed 4 bases and J 3 bases; nucleotides not matched to a gene: 7. CDR3 bases: TGTGCCATCAGTGCTGCTCCGGGACAGGGGGACACTGAAGCTTTCTTT. It specifies CAISAAPGQGDTEAFF.

This clonotype was counted many times. The chain has TRBV12-3 or TRBV12-4 and TRBJ2-3, with 8 bases matching TRBD2. CDR3 size: 16 residues. Losses at the gene ends were 8 bases for V and 2 bases for J; bases not matched to a gene: 12. CDR3 nucleotides: TGTGCCAGCTCGGCTAGAACGGGAGGGCCCACAGATACGCAGTATTTT. Residues: CASSARTGGPTDTQYF.

As DNA, the CDR3 is TGTGCCAGCAGCCATCGGGACGCGAATGGCAATCAGCCCCAGCATTTT. It is translated as CASSHRDANGNQPQHF. The chain recombines TRBV11-1 with TRBJ1-5; D perhaps matches TRBD1 (5 bases). V lost 5 bases and J lost 2, with 16 bases in between. Looked up from germline, CDR1 is SGHAT and CDR2 is FQDESV (reference sequence). The CDR3 runs to 16 residues.

This clonotype was recorded many times. The chain employs TRBV12-3 or TRBV12-4 and TRBJ2-7; D may be TRBD1 (8 bases). The CDR3 is made up of 16 amino acids. Between the trimmed V and J ends, which lost 2 bases and 2 bases, there was a span of 16 bases. The CDR3 loop reads CASSLYDRGGTYEQYF. The CDR3 nucleotides read TGTGCCAGCAGTTTATACGACAGGGGAGGGACCTACGAGCAGTACTTC.

J is TRBJ1-5 and V is TRBV7-9, with 7 bases that match TRBD1. The CDR3 sequence is 13 residues long. The junction had 6 bases not matched to a gene; V was cut back by 9 bases and J by 4 bases. The germline V gene has CDR1 SEHNR and CDR2 FQNEAQ (reference sequence). The CDR3 loop is CASGDSHNQPQHF. Written as DNA, the CDR3 is TGTGCCAGTGGGGACAGTCATAATCAGCCCCAGCATTTT.

This clonotype turned up a few times. V and J are TRBV6-1 and TRBJ1-1; unclear D gene. In germline, CDR1 is MNHNS, CDR2 SASEGT. Deletions cut 11 bases from V and 0 bases from J, with 13 bases between. This CDR3 is built from 13 residues. CDR3 sequence reads: CAGGARLNTEAFF. The CDR3 DNA follows: TGTGCCGGTGGCGCCCGATTGAACACTGAAGCTTTCTTT.

The chain carries TRBV7-2 and TRBJ2-1; maybe TRBD2 (5 bases). CDR1 and CDR2 from the germline V gene are SGHTA and FQGNSA. CDR3 length: 15 residues. V gave up 1 base and J gave up 5 bases, with 12 bases separating them. As DNA, the CDR3 is TGTGCCAGCAGCTTAGGAGTCGGGGAAGACAATGAGCAGTTCTTC. Its translation is CASSLGVGEDNEQFF.

This clonotype was observed a few times. The V and J genes are TRBV7-8 and TRBJ2-7; D gene uncertain. V was pared by 5 bases and J by 1 base, with 12 bases between. Germline assignment: CDR1 SGHVS and CDR2 FQNEAQ. There are 14 residues in the CDR3. DNA for the CDR3: TGTGCCAGCAGCCTATGGTCCGTTTCCTACGAGCAGTACTTC. Protein: CASSLWSVSYEQYF.

This clonotype was counted many times. The J gene is TRBJ1-5, the V gene TRBV7-9, with D tentatively TRBD1 (5 bases). CDR3 length equals 14 residues. CDR1 SEHNR and CDR2 FQNEAQ come from the germline V gene (reference sequence). The V and J ends lost 1 base and 4 bases respectively, with 8 bases between them. This CDR3 is CASSLVGRNQPQHF. CDR3 in DNA: TGTGCCAGCAGCTTAGTGGGGCGAAATCAGCCCCAGCATTTT.

This clonotype has a handful of counts. The J gene is TRBJ2-5, the V gene TRBV19; no reliable D call. The CDR3 runs to 13 residues. Germline lookup yields CDR1 LNHDA and CDR2 SQIVND (reference sequence). Trimming took 6 bases from V and 5 from J, leaving 13 bases between them. CDR3 in DNA: TGTGCCAGTAGAGATGCCTTCCGGGAGACCCAGTACTTC. This codes for CASRDAFRETQYF. The variable domain in full, completed from reference TRBV19 and TRBJ2-5, reads DGGITQSPKYLFRKEGQNVTLSCEQNLNHDAMYWYRQDPGQGLRLIYYSQIVNDFQKGDIAEGYSVSREKKESFPLTVTSAQKNPTAFYLCASRDAFRETQYFGPGTRLLVL.

The chain recombines TRBV6-5 with TRBJ1-1; D remains unclear. The CDR3 contains 14 residues. The V and J ends lost 3 bases and 10 bases respectively, with 18 bases between them. The germline V gene encodes CDR1 MNHEY and CDR2 SVGAGI. The CDR3 reads CASSYEGRVRPAFF. CDR3 DNA: TGTGCCAGCAGTTATGAAGGTAGGGTTCGGCCAGCTTTCTTT.

This clonotype was detected only a few times. This chain joins TRBV5-1 and TRBJ1-2; perhaps TRBD1 as D (6 bases). From germline, CDR1 is SGHRS and CDR2 YFSETQ. The CDR3 has 16 amino acids. The V gene lost 3 bases and the J gene lost 2 bases, with 17 bases spanning the gap. The CDR3 sequence: CASSSGVGPRNYGYTF. In DNA, the CDR3 is TGCGCCAGCAGCTCAGGGGTTGGACCACGGAACTATGGCTACACCTTC.